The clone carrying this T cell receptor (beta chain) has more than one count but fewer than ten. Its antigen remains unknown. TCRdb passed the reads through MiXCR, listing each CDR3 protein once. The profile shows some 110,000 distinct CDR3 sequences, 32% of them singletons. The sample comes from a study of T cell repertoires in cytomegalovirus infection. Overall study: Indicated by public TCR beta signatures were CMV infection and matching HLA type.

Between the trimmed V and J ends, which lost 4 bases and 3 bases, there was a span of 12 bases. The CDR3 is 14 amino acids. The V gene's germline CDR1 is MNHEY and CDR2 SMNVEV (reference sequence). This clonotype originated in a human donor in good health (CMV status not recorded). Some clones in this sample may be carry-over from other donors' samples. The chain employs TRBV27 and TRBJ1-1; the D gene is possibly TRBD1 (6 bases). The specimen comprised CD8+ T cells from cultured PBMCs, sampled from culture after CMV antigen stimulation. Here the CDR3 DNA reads TGTGCCAGCAGTTCAAGACAGGACCACACTGAAGCTTTCTTT. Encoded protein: CASSSRQDHTEAFF.